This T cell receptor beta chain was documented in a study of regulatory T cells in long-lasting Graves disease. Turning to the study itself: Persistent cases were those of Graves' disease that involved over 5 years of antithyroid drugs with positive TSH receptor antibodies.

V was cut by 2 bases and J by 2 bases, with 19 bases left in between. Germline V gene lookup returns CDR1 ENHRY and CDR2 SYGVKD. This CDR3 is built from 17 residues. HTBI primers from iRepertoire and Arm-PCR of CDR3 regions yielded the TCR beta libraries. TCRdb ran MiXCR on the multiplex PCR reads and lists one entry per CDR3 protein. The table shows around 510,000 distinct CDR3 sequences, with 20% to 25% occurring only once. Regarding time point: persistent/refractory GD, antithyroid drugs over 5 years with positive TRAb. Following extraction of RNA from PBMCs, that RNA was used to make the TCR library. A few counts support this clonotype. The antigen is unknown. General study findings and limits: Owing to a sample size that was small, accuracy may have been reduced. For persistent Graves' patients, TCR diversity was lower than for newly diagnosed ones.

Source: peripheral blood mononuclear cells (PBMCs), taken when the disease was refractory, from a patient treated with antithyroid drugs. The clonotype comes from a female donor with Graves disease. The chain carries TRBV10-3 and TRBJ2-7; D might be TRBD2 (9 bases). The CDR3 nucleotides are TGTGCCATCAGTGAGGGGACAGGCGGGGGGGGAACCTACGAGCAGTACTTC. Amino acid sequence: CAISEGTGGGGTYEQYF.